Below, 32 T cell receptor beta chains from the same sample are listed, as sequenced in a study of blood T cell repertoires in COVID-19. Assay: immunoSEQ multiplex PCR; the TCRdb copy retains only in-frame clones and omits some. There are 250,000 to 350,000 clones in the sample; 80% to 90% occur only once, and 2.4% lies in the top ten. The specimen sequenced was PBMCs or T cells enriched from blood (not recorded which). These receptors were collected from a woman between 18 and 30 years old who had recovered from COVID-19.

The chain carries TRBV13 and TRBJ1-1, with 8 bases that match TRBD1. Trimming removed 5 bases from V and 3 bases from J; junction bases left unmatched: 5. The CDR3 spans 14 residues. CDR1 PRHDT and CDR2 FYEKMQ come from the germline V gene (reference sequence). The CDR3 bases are TGTGCCAGCAGCCGACGACAGGGGTACACTGAAGCTTTCTTT. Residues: CASSRRQGYTEAFF.

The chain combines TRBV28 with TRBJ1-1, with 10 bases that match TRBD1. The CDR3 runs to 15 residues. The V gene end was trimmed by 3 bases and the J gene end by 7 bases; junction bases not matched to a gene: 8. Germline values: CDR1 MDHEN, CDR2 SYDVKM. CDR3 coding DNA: TGTGCCAGCAGTTTGCAGCGGACAGGGGGTGGTGAAGCTTTCTTT. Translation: CASSLQRTGGGEAFF.

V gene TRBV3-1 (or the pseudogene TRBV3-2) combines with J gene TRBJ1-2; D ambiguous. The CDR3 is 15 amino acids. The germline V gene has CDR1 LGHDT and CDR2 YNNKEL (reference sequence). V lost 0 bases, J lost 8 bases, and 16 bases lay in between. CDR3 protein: CASSQETESYIGYTF. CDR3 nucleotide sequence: TGTGCCAGCAGCCAAGAAACGGAGAGTTACATCGGCTACACCTTC.

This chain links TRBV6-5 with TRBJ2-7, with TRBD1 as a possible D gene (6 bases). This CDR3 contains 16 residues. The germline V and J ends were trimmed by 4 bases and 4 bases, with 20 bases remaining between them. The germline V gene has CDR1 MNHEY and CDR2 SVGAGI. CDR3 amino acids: CASSSSPGTRGYEQYF. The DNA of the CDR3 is TGTGCCAGCAGTTCCTCTCCCGGGACAAGGGGATACGAGCAGTACTTC.

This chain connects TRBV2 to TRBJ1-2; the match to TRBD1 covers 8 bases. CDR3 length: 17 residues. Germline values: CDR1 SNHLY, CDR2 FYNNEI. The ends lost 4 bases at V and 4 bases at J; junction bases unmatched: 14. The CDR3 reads CASSAQFSGQGRYGYTF. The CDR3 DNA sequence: TGTGCCAGCAGTGCCCAATTCTCAGGACAGGGACGCTATGGCTACACCTTC.

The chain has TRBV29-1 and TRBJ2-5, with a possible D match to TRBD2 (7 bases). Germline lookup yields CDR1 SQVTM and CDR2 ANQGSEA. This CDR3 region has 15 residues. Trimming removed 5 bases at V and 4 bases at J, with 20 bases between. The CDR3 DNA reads TGCAGCGTTTCCCCGAGGGGAGGGGGTGGAGAGACCCAGTACTTC. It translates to CSVSPRGGGGETQYF.

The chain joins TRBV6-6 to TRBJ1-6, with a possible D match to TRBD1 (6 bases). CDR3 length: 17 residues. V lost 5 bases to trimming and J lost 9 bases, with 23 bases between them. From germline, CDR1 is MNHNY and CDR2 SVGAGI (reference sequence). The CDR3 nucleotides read TGTGCCAGCAGTCGTATACTCGGGGGAGGGACACCTTCACCCCTCCACTTT. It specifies CASSRILGGGTPSPLHF.

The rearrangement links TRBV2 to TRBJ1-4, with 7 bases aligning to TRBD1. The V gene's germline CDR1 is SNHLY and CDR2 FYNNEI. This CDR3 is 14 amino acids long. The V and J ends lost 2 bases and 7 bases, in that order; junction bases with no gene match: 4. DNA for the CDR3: TGTGCCAGCAGTGAACACAGGGGCGGTGAAAAACTGTTTTTT. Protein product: CASSEHRGGEKLFF. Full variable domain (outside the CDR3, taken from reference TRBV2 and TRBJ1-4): EPEVTQTPSHQVTQMGQEVILRCVPISNHLYFYWYRQILGQKVEFLVSFYNNEISEKSEIFDDQFSVERPDGSNFTLKIRSTKLEDSAMYFCASSEHRGGEKLFFGSGTQLSVL.

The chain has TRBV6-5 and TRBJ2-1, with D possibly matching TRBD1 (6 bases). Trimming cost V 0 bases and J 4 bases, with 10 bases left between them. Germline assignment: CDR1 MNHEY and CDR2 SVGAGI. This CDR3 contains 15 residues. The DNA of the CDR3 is TGTGCCAGCAGTTACTCGAAGGGGGTATACAATGAGCAGTTCTTC. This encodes CASSYSKGVYNEQFF.

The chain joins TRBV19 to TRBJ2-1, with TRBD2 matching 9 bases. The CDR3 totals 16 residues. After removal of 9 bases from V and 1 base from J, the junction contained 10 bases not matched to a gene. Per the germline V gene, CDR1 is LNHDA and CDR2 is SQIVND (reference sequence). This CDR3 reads CASLGGGGASYNEQFF. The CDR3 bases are TGTGCCAGCCTAGGGGGCGGGGGGGCTTCCTACAATGAGCAGTTCTTC.

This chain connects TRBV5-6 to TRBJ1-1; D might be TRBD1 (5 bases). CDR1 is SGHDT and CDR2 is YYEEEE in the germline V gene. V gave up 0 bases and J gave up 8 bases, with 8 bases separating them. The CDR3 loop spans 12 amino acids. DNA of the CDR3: TGTGCCAGCAGCTTGGCCTCAGGGGAAGCTTTCTTT. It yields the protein CASSLASGEAFF.

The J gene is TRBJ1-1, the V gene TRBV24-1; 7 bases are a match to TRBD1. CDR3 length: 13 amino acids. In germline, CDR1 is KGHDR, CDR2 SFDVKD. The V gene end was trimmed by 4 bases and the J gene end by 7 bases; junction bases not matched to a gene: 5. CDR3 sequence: CATSDPTGSEAFF. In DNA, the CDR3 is TGTGCCACCAGTGACCCGACAGGGAGTGAAGCTTTCTTT.

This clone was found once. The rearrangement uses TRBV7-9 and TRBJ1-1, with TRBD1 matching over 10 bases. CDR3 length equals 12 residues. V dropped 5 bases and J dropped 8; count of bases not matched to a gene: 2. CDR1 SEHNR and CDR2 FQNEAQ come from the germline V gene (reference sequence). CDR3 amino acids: CASSDRGREAFF. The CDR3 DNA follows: TGTGCCAGCAGCGACAGGGGGCGCGAAGCTTTCTTT.

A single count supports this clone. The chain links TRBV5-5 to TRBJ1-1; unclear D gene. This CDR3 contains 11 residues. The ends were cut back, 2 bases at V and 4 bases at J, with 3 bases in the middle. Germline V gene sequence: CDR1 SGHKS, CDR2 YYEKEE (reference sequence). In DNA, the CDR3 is TGTGCCAGCAGCTTTATCACTGAAGCTTTCTTT. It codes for CASSFITEAFF. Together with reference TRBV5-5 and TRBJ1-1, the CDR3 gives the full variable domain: DAGVTQSPTHLIKTRGQQVTLRCSPISGHKSVSWYQQVLGQGPQFIFQYYEKEERGRGNFPDRFSARQFPNYSSELNVNALLLGDSALYLCASSFITEAFFGQGTRLTVV.

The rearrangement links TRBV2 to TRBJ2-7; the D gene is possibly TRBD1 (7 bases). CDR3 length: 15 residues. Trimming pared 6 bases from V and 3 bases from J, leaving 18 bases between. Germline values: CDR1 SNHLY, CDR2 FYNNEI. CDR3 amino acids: CASSAFQGGGYEQYF. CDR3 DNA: TGTGCCAGCAGCGCCTTCCAGGGGGGTGGCTACGAGCAGTACTTC.

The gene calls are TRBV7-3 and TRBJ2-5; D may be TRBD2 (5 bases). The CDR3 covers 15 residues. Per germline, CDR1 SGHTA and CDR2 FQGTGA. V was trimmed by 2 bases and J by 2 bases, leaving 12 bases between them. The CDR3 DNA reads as TGTGCCAGCAGCTTAGGCCTAGCAAGACAAGAGACCCAGTACTTC. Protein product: CASSLGLARQETQYF.

CDR3 loop: CASSEWQGPSGNTIYF. The CDR3 DNA reads TGTGCCAGCAGTGAATGGCAGGGCCCCTCTGGAAACACCATATATTTT. The chain couples TRBV2 to TRBJ1-3; perhaps TRBD1 as D (5 bases). CDR3 length equals 16 residues. Trimming cost V 2 bases and J 0 bases, with 11 bases left between them. Germline V gene sequence: CDR1 SNHLY, CDR2 FYNNEI.

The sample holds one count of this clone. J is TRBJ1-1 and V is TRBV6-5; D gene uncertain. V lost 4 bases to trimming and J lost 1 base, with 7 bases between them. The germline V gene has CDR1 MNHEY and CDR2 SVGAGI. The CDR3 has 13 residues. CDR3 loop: CASSSRSNTEAFF. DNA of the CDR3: TGTGCCAGCAGTTCGAGATCGAACACTGAAGCTTTCTTT.

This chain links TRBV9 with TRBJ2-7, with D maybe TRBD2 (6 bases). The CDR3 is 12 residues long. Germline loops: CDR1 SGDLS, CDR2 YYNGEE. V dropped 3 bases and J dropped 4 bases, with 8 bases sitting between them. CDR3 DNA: TGTGCCAGCAGCGAGGAGGGGTACGAGCAGTACTTC. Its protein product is CASSEEGYEQYF.

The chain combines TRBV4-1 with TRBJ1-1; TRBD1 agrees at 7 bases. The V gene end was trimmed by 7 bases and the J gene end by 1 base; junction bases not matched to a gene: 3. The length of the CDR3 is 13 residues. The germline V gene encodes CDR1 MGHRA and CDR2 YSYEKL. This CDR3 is CASTRQGNTEAFF. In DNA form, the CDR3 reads TGCGCCAGCACCCGACAGGGGAACACTGAAGCTTTCTTT.

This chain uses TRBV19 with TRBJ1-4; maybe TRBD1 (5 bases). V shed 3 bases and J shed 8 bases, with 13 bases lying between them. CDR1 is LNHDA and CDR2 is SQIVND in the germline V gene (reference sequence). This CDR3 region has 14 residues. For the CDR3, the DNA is TGTGCCAGTAGTATGGGGGGGTTTTGGGAAAAACTGTTTTTT. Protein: CASSMGGFWEKLFF.

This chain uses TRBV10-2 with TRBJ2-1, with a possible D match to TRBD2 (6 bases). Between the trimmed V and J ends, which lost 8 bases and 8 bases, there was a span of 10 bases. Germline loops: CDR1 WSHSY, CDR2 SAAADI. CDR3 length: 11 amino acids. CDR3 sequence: CASQGLDEQFF. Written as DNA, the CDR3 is TGCGCCAGCCAGGGACTCGATGAGCAGTTCTTC.

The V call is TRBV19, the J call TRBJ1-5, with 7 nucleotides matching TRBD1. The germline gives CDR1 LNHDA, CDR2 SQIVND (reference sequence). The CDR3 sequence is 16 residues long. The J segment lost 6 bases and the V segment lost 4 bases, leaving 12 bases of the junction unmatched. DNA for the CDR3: TGTGCCAGTAGTAGGGAACAGGGGCCGGGAGTTCAGCCCCAGCATTTT. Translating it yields CASSREQGPGVQPQHF.

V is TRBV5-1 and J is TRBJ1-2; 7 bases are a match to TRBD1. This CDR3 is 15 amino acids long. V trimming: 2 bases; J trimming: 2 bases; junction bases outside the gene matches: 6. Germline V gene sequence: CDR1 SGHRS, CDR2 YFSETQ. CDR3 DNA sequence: TGCGCCAGCAGCTTCGGCCCGGGACAGAACTATGGCTACACCTTC. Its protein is CASSFGPGQNYGYTF.

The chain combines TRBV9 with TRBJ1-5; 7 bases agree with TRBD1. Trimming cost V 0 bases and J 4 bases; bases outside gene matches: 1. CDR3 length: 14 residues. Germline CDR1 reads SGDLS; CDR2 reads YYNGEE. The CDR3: CASSVEGANQPQHF. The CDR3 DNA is TGTGCCAGCAGCGTAGAGGGGGCGAATCAGCCCCAGCATTTT.

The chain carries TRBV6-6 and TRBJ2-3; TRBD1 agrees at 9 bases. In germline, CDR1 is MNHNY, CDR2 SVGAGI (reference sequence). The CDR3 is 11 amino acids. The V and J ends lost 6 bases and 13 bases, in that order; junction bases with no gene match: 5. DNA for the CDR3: TGTGCCAGCAGCCAACAGGGGGCGGAGTATTTT. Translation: CASSQQGAEYF.

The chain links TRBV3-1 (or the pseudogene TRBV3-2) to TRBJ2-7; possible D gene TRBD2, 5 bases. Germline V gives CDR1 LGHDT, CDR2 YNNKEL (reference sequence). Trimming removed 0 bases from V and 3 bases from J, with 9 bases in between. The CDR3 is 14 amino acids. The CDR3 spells CASSQEPGIYEQYF. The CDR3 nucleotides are TGTGCCAGCAGCCAAGAGCCCGGGATCTACGAGCAGTACTTC.

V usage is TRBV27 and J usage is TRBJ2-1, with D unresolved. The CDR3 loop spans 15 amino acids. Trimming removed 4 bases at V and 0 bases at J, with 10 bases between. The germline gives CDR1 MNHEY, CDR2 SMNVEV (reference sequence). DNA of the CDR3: TGTGCCAGCAGTTGGGCCCTGAGCTCCTACAATGAGCAGTTCTTC. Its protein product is CASSWALSSYNEQFF.

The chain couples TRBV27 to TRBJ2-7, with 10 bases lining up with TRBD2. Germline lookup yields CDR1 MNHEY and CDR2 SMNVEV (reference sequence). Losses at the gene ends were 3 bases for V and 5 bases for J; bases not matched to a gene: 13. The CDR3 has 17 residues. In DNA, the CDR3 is TGTGCCAGCAGTTTCGTGTCGGGACTAGCGACGAGGAACGAGCAGTACTTC. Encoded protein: CASSFVSGLATRNEQYF.

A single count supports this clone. Here the CDR3 reads CASSFGLLNSGTEAFF. CDR3 coding DNA: TGCGCCAGCAGCTTCGGACTACTAAACTCGGGAACTGAAGCTTTCTTT. The V call is TRBV5-1, the J call TRBJ1-1; D gene uncertain. This CDR3 is 16 amino acids long. CDR1 and CDR2 from the germline V gene are SGHRS and YFSETQ. V lost 2 bases and J lost 5, with 19 bases in between.

CDR3 in DNA: TGCGCCAGCAGCCTGCGGGGGGCCCCGAACACCGGGGAGCTGTTTTTT. Translated, it gives CASSLRGAPNTGELFF. The chain is built from TRBV5-1 and TRBJ2-2; 8 bases map to TRBD2. CDR3 length equals 16 residues. The germline V gene encodes CDR1 SGHRS and CDR2 YFSETQ. V lost 4 bases to trimming and J lost 0 bases; unmatched junction nucleotides: 5.

The CDR3: CASSSVRQEETQYF. The CDR3 DNA sequence: TGTGCCAGCAGTTCGGTACGGCAGGAAGAGACCCAGTACTTC. The chain has TRBV28 and TRBJ2-5; D is unclear. CDR1 MDHEN and CDR2 SYDVKM come from the germline V gene. The germline V and J ends were trimmed by 4 bases and 3 bases, with 12 bases remaining between them. This CDR3 region has 14 residues.